This T cell receptor (beta chain) was captured in a study of blood T cells in healthy people across ages. Study information: There was about one barcoded beta molecule captured by template switching per two T cells.

Per the germline V gene, CDR1 is SQVTM and CDR2 is ANQGSEA. J was trimmed by 3 bases and V by 8 bases; bases with no gene match: 11. The CDR3 is 15 residues long. The second PCR ran about 6 to 12 cycles with a sample-barcoded 5' primer and J-beta primers. Each TCR beta cDNA got a 12-nucleotide random molecular identifier. Every individual sample yielded 2.5 million or more paired-end reads (each containing CDR3). TCRdb reprocessed the 5' RACE reads with MiXCR, giving one entry per CDR3 protein. The table has 1.5 million to 2 million distinct CDR3 sequences, around half seen once. This clonotype was seen more than once but under ten times.

The chain uses TRBV29-1 and TRBJ2-5; 11 bases map to TRBD2. Sample: blood. This TCR came from a woman in her thirties or forties in good health. CDR3 loop: CSPDGSGGDKETQYF. The CDR3 DNA follows: TGCAGCCCCGATGGTAGCGGGGGGGACAAAGAGACCCAGTACTTC.